One and the same sample provided the 17 T cell receptor beta chains below, sequenced in a study of blood T cell repertoires in COVID-19. The assay was immunoSEQ multiplex PCR, and TCRdb's table has in-frame clones only and misses some. The data contain 360,000 or so clones, roughly 90% of them singletons. The sequencing sample was made of PBMCs or T cells enriched from blood (not recorded which). These receptor sequences come from a woman between 25 and 40 years old who had been exposed to COVID-19.

The V and J genes are TRBV29-1 and TRBJ1-2, with 9 bases fitting TRBD1. CDR3 length: 15 amino acids. The germline gives CDR1 SQVTM, CDR2 ANQGSEA. V was clipped by 4 bases and J by 4 bases; unmatched bases: 10. The CDR3 loop reads CSVGLRTGDTYGYTF. The CDR3 coding sequence is TGCAGCGTTGGGCTCCGGACAGGGGATACCTATGGCTACACCTTC.

This chain joins TRBV28 and TRBJ1-2; unclear D gene. The CDR3 is 14 amino acids. Germline lookup yields CDR1 MDHEN and CDR2 SYDVKM. Between the trimmed V and J ends, which lost 2 bases and 2 bases, there was a span of 9 bases. CDR3 sequence reads: CASSLAGLNYGYTF. CDR3 DNA sequence: TGTGCCAGCAGTTTAGCAGGTCTCAACTATGGCTACACCTTC.

In regard to this clone: The sample has other DNA sequences that encode this CDR3 too. The chain is built from TRBV28 and TRBJ1-1, with 7 positions matching TRBD1. Germline CDR1 is MDHEN and CDR2 is SYDVKM. V trimming: 6 bases; J trimming: 0 bases; junction bases outside the gene matches: 4. This CDR3 is 14 amino acids long. The DNA for the CDR3 is TGTGCCAGCAGAACAGGGGACTTGAACACTGAAGCTTTCTTT. Its protein is CASRTGDLNTEAFF. Full variable domain (rest looked up from reference TRBV28 and TRBJ1-1): DVKVTQSSRYLVKRTGEKVFLECVQDMDHENMFWYRQDPGLGLRLIYFSYDVKMKEKGDIPEGYSVSREKKERFSLILESASTNQTSMYLCASRTGDLNTEAFFGQGTRLTVV.

This sequence joins TRBV14 and TRBJ1-1, with D possibly TRBD1 on 5 matching bases. The ends were cut back, 10 bases at V and 5 bases at J, with 17 bases in the middle. There are 13 residues in the CDR3. CDR1 is SGHDN, CDR2 FVKESK, per germline. CDR3 DNA sequence: TGTGCCACCTCGCTATTGGGGGGAACTGAAGCTTTCTTT. Encoded protein: CATSLLGGTEAFF. The complete variable domain, with remaining parts taken from reference TRBV14 and TRBJ1-1, reads EAGVTQFPSHSVIEKGQTVTLRCDPISGHDNLYWYRRVMGKEIKFLLHFVKESKQDESGMPNNRFLAERTGGTYSTLKVQPAELEDSGVYFCATSLLGGTEAFFGQGTRLTVV.

Comment on this clone: Other DNA sequences in this sample translate to the same CDR3. The V gene is TRBV27, the J gene TRBJ2-1; TRBD2 aligns across 7 bases. V was clipped by 2 bases and J by 0 bases; unmatched bases: 1. Looked up from germline, CDR1 is MNHEY and CDR2 is SMNVEV (reference sequence). The CDR3 loop spans 15 amino acids. The CDR3 nucleotides are TGTGCCAGCAGTTTAGGCGGGAGCTCCTACAATGAGCAGTTCTTC. Translated, it gives CASSLGGSSYNEQFF.

As concerns this clone: Mismatch with germline at one junction end may stem from a read error. This chain links TRBV28 with TRBJ2-5; tentative D call: TRBD1 (6 bases). Germline lookup yields CDR1 MDHEN and CDR2 SYDVKM. This CDR3 is built from 16 residues. Here the CDR3 DNA reads TGTGCCAGCAGTTTTCTTAGTTTGGGGGCTCAAGGGACCCAGTACTTC. Translated: CASSFLSLGAQGTQYF. The entire variable domain, with the rest obtained from reference TRBV28 and TRBJ2-5, is as follows: DVKVTQSSRYLVKRTGEKVFLECVQDMDHENMFWYRQDPGLGLRLIYFSYDVKMKEKGDIPEGYSVSREKKERFSLILESASTNQTSMYLCASSFLSLGAQGTQYFGPGTRLLVL.

This chain connects TRBV11-2 to TRBJ1-1; 8 bases are shared with TRBD1. V was clipped by 5 bases and J by 4 bases; unmatched bases: 6. This CDR3 has 14 amino acids. Germline V gene data show CDR1 as SGHAT and CDR2 as FQNNGV. CDR3 in amino acids: CASSLGQGATEAFF. CDR3 sequence (DNA): TGTGCCAGCAGCCTCGGACAGGGAGCCACTGAAGCTTTCTTT.

This clone has a single count. The chain joins TRBV5-1 to TRBJ2-5; 8 nucleotides align to TRBD2. The V segment lost 4 bases and the J segment 2 bases; nucleotides outside the gene matches: 1. Germline CDR1 SGHRS, CDR2 YFSETQ. This CDR3 is built from 13 residues. The CDR3 nucleotides are TGCGCCAGCAGCATAGCGGGACAAGAGACCCAGTACTTC. Its translation is CASSIAGQETQYF.

V and J are TRBV19 and TRBJ1-5, with TRBD1 as a possible D gene (5 bases). This CDR3 is 15 amino acids long. Looked up from germline, CDR1 is LNHDA and CDR2 is SQIVND (reference sequence). Deletions cut 6 bases from V and 1 base from J, with 13 bases between. In DNA form, the CDR3 reads TGTGCCAGTAGCTTCACAGGAGACAGCAATCAGCCCCAGCATTTT. This translates into CASSFTGDSNQPQHF.

V and J are TRBV29-1 and TRBJ1-2; 9 nucleotides line up with TRBD1. The V and J ends lost 6 bases and 8 bases, in that order; junction bases with no gene match: 7. Looked up from germline, CDR1 is SQVTM and CDR2 is ANQGSEA. This CDR3 has 12 amino acids. CDR3 in DNA: TGCAGCGTAGATACAGGGGGCGCAGGCTACACCTTC. Amino acid sequence: CSVDTGGAGYTF.

V is TRBV7-9 and J is TRBJ2-7, with D tentatively TRBD1 (5 bases). V shed 2 bases and J shed 5 bases, with 13 bases lying between them. CDR3 length: 14 amino acids. Germline V CDR1 and CDR2: SEHNR, FQNEAQ (reference sequence). CDR3 loop: CASSLSGADHEQYF. CDR3 nucleotide sequence: TGTGCCAGCAGCTTATCTGGGGCCGACCACGAGCAGTACTTC.

The chain joins TRBV28 to TRBJ2-5; tentative D call: TRBD2 (7 bases). Germline V gene sequence: CDR1 MDHEN, CDR2 SYDVKM. Trimming removed 6 bases from V and 5 bases from J, with 22 bases in between. The CDR3 has 16 residues. CDR3 coding DNA: TGTGCCAGCAGCCCCTCACTCAACAGGGAGGGGGAGACCCAGTACTTC. Translating gives CASSPSLNREGETQYF.

J is TRBJ2-1 and V is TRBV5-4, with D tentatively TRBD1 (7 bases). Germline lookup yields CDR1 SGHNT and CDR2 YYREEE (reference sequence). CDR3 size: 14 residues. Trimming took off 4 bases at V and 6 bases at J, with 14 bases between the two ends. The CDR3 protein is CASSQGGIPNEQFF. CDR3 nucleotide sequence: TGTGCCAGCAGCCAGGGGGGAATACCCAATGAGCAGTTCTTC.

In this sample, this clone turned up once. The chain uses TRBV5-1 and TRBJ2-7; 7 bases match TRBD2. Germline trimming cut 4 bases from V and 3 bases from J; bases unmatched to any gene: 7. The length of the CDR3 is 14 residues. Germline loops: CDR1 SGHRS, CDR2 YFSETQ. The CDR3 DNA is TGCGCCAGCAGCCTCGGACTAGTTGGCTACGAGCAGTACTTC. It yields the protein CASSLGLVGYEQYF.

The V gene is TRBV29-1, the J gene TRBJ2-3; 9 bases fit TRBD1. CDR1 and CDR2 from the germline V gene are SQVTM and ANQGSEA. V shed 6 bases, J shed 9 bases, and the junction held 4 bases outside the gene matches. This CDR3 is built from 11 residues. The CDR3 region is CSVETGGTQYF. The DNA for the CDR3 is TGCAGCGTCGAGACAGGGGGGACGCAGTATTTT.

This clone was detected only once. This sequence joins TRBV11-2 and TRBJ1-3; perhaps TRBD1 as D (6 bases). Germline lookup yields CDR1 SGHAT and CDR2 FQNNGV. The CDR3 contains 18 residues. Trimming took off 5 bases at V and 0 bases at J, with 20 bases between the two ends. In nucleotides, the CDR3 is TGTGCCAGCAGCCACACCTCCGACAGGTTCGACTCTGGAAACACCATATATTTT. Its protein product is CASSHTSDRFDSGNTIYF.

This chain links TRBV5-8 with TRBJ2-1; 7 nucleotides align to TRBD2. The CDR3 length is 20 residues. J lost 0 bases, V lost 3 bases, and 18 bases had no gene match. The germline gives CDR1 SGHTS, CDR2 YDEGEE. CDR3 amino acids: CASSSYRVRGVRSSYNEQFF. The CDR3 region has the DNA TGTGCCAGCAGCTCGTATAGGGTCCGGGGGGTTAGGAGCTCCTACAATGAGCAGTTCTTC.